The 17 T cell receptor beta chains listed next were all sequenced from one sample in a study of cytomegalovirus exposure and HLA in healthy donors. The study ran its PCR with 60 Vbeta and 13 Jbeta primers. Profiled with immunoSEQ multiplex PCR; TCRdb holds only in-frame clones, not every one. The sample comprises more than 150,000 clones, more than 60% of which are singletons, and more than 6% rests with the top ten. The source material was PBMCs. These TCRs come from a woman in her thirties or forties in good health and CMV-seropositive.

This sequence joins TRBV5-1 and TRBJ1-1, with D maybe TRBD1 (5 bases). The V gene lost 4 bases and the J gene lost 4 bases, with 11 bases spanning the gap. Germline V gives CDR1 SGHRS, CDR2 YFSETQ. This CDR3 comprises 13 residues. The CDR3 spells CASSGGLSTEAFF. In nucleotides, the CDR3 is TGCGCCAGCAGCGGGGGGTTGAGCACTGAAGCTTTCTTT.

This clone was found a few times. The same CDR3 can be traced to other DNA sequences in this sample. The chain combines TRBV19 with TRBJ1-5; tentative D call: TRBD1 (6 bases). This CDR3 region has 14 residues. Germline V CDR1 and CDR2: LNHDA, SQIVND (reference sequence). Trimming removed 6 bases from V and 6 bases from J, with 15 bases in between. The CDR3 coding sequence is TGTGCCAGTAGCAGTACAGGGAGCGGTCAGCCCCAGCATTTT. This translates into CASSSTGSGQPQHF.

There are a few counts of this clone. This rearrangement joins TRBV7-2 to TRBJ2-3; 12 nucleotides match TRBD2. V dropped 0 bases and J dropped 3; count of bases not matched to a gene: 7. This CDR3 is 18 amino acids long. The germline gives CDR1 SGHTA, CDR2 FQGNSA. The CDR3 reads CASSLAKLAGGITDTQYF. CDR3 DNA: TGTGCCAGCAGCTTAGCAAAACTAGCGGGGGGAATAACAGATACGCAGTATTTT.

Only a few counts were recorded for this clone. In DNA form, the CDR3 reads TGTGCCAGCAGCTTGGCCGGGAGGACTGAAGCTTTCTTT. It codes for CASSLAGRTEAFF. V gene TRBV5-4 combines with J gene TRBJ1-1; D call uncertain. The CDR3 contains 13 residues. Looked up from germline, CDR1 is SGHNT and CDR2 is YYREEE (reference sequence). V lost 0 bases and J lost 5, with 8 bases in between.

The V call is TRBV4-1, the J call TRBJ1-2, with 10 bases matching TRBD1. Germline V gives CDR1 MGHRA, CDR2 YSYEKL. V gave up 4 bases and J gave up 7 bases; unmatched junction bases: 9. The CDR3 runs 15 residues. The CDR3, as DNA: TGCGCCAGCAGCCCAGGGGACAGGGGTTTGCTTGGCTACACCTTC. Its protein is CASSPGDRGLLGYTF.

DNA of the CDR3: TGTGCCAGCAGTCCCCCTTATGGTTCGGGTACTGAAGCTTTCTTT. Its translation: CASSPPYGSGTEAFF. V is TRBV28 and J is TRBJ1-1; D uncertain. Trimming pared 5 bases from V and 5 bases from J, leaving 18 bases between. Germline V lookup: CDR1 MDHEN, CDR2 SYDVKM. This CDR3 is 15 amino acids long.

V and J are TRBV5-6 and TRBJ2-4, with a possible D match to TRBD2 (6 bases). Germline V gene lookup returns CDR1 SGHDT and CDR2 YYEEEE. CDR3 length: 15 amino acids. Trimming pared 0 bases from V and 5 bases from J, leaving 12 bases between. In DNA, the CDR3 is TGTGCCAGCAGCTTGGTCGGGGGTCGGGAAAACATTCAGTACTTC. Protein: CASSLVGGRENIQYF.

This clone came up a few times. CDR3 DNA: TGCGCCAGCAGCCAACAAACAGGGGGGGGCTACGAGCAGTACTTC. Translated: CASSQQTGGGYEQYF. This rearrangement joins TRBV4-3 to TRBJ2-5, with D maybe TRBD1 (8 bases). The DNA end lines up better with TRBJ2-7; the J call may be wrong. This CDR3 has 15 residues. Germline V gene sequence: CDR1 LGHNA, CDR2 YSLEER.

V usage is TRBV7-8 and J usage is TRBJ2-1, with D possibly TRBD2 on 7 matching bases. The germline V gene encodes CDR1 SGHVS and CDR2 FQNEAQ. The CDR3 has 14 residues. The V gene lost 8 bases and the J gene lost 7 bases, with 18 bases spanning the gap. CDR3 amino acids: CASVKAGAVNEQFF. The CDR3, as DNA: TGTGCCAGCGTCAAGGCGGGGGCTGTAAATGAGCAGTTCTTC.

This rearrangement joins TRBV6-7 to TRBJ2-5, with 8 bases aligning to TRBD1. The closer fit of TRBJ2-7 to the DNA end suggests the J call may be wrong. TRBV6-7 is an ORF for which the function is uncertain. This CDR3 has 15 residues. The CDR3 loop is CASSRSPGQAYEQYF. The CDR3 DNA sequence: TGTGCCAGCAGTCGTAGTCCGGGACAGGCCTACGAGCAGTACTTC.

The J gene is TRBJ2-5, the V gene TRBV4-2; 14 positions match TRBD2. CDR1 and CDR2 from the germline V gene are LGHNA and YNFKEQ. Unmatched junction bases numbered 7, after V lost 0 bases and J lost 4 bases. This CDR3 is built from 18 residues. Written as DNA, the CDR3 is TGTGCCAGCAGCCAAGAGGGGACTAGCGGGGGCCATCCAGAGACCCAGTACTTC. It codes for CASSQEGTSGGHPETQYF.

CDR3 in DNA: TGTGCCAGCAGTGTGGGACAGGCGTCCCCCCAAGAGACCCAGTACTTC. Its translation is CASSVGQASPQETQYF. The chain uses TRBV6-1 and TRBJ2-5, with 8 nucleotides matching TRBD1. Per the germline V gene, CDR1 is MNHNS and CDR2 is SASEGT. The CDR3 is 16 residues long. V lost 4 bases and J lost 1; bases outside the gene matches: 8.

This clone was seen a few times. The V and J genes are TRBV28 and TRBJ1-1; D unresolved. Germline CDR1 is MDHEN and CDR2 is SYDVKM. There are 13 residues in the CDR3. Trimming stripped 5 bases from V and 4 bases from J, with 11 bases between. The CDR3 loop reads CASSPGRGTEAFF. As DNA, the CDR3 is TGTGCCAGCAGTCCTGGACGGGGCACTGAAGCTTTCTTT.

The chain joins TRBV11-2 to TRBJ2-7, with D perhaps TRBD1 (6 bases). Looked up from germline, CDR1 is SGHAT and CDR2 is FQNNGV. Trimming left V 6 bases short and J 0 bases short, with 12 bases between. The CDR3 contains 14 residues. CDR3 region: CASRKGGSSYEQYF. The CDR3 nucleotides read TGTGCCAGCAGAAAAGGGGGTTCCTCCTACGAGCAGTACTTC.

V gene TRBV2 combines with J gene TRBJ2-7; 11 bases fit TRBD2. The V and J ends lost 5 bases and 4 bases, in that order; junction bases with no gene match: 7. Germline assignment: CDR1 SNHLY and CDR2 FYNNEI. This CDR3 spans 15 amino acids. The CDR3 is CASSPLTSGVYEQYF. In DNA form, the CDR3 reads TGTGCCAGCAGTCCTCTGACTAGCGGGGTTTACGAGCAGTACTTC.

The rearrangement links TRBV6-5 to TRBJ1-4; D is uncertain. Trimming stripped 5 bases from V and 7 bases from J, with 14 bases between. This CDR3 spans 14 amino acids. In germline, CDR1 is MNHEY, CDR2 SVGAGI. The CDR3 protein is CASSKAGISEKLFF. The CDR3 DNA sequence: TGTGCCAGCAGTAAGGCGGGGATTAGTGAAAAACTGTTTTTT.

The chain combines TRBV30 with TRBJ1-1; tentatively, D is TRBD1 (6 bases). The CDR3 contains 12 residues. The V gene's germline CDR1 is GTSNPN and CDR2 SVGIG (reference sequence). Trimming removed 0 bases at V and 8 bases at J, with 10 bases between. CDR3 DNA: TGTGCCTGGAGTGTAGTTAGGGGGGAAGCTTTCTTT. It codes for CAWSVVRGEAFF.